This is a list of T cell receptor beta chains from one sample in a study of CD8+ T cells in alopecia areata. The table came from immunoSEQ multiplex PCR; TCRdb's copy has only in-frame clones and leaves some out. The profile shows about 97,000 clones, approximately 42% of them singletons. Sample: CD4+ T cells sorted from blood. The receptors here all came from a human donor with alopecia areata. The CDR3 runs from the conserved cysteine through the conserved F or W. D genes are given only for firm matches. A clone size is listed for some rows: how often the clone was seen (once, few, many), or a class if it is expanded.

J gene	clone size	V gene	D gene	CDR3 length	CDR3 protein	CDR3 DNA
TRBJ2-5	once	TRBV2	-	14	CASSPLLSQETQYF	TGTGCCAGCAGCCCTCTTTTGTCACAGGAGACCCAGTACTTC
TRBJ2-2	-	TRBV27	-	15	CASSLGWANTGELFF	TGTGCCAGCAGTTTAGGGTGGGCTAACACCGGGGAGCTGTTTTTT
TRBJ2-3	few	TRBV7-9	-	16	CASSQSIGGSTDTQYF	TGTGCCAGCAGTCAAAGTATTGGGGGTAGCACAGATACGCAGTATTTT
TRBJ1-1	-	TRBV20-1	-	11	CSATVETEAFF	TGCAGTGCAACCGTAGAGACTGAAGCTTTCTTT
TRBJ2-7	-	TRBV29-1	-	15	CSVVKGTTEPGEQYF	TGCAGCGTTGTAAAGGGCACGACTGAACCGGGGGAGCAGTACTTC
TRBJ2-4	-	TRBV27	TRBD1	13	CASRRDRAGIQYF	TGTGCCAGCAGAAGGGACAGGGCCGGCATTCAGTACTTC
TRBJ1-3	few	TRBV7-9	-	13	CASSLQGGNTIYF	TGTGCCAGCAGCTTACAAGGTGGTAACACCATATATTTT
TRBJ2-5	few	TRBV5-1	-	17	CASSFASPTALEETQYF	TGCGCCAGCAGCTTTGCGTCTCCGACAGCACTAGAAGAGACCCAGTACTTC
TRBJ1-1	-	TRBV29-1	-	13	CSVGTTLNTEAFF	TGCAGCGTTGGTACGACACTGAACACTGAAGCTTTCTTT
TRBJ2-1	-	TRBV5-4	TRBD1	13	CASSPQGPYEQFF	TGTGCCAGCAGCCCACAGGGGCCCTATGAGCAGTTCTTC
TRBJ2-1	few	TRBV28	TRBD2	15	CASSPPGLVDNEQFF	TGTGCCAGCAGTCCTCCGGGACTAGTCGACAATGAGCAGTTCTTC
TRBJ2-3	-	TRBV7-8	-	16	CASSLFSSGRTDTQYF	TGTGCCAGCAGCTTATTCTCCAGCGGACGGACAGATACGCAGTATTTT
TRBJ1-4	-	TRBV30	-	14	CAWSRGSTNEKLFF	TGTGCCTGGAGTAGGGGGTCAACTAATGAAAAACTGTTTTTT
TRBJ2-5	-	TRBV5-1	-	12	CASSLREETQYF	TGCGCCAGCAGCTTGCGGGAAGAGACCCAGTACTTC
TRBJ2-1	-	TRBV5-1	TRBD2	17	CASSSIGTSGVKYEQFF	TGCGCCAGCAGCTCAATCGGGACTAGCGGGGTTAAGTATGAGCAGTTCTTC
TRBJ2-3	-	TRBV7-2	-	14	CASSLSDTSDTQYF	TGTGCCAGCAGCTTAAGTGACACAAGCGATACGCAGTATTTT
TRBJ1-2	-	TRBV30	-	12	CAWSVSSYGYTF	TGTGCCTGGAGTGTAAGCAGCTATGGCTACACCTTC
TRBJ2-5	-	TRBV5-1	-	14	CASSARDHQETQYF	TGCGCCAGCAGCGCCAGGGACCATCAAGAGACCCAGTACTTC
TRBJ2-7	-	TRBV23-1	-	17	CASSQSAVTALSYEQYF	TGCGCCAGCAGTCAATCGGCTGTCACAGCCCTCTCCTACGAGCAGTACTTC
TRBJ1-2	once	TRBV7-6	-	12	CASSQQGLSYTF	TGTGCCAGCAGTCAACAGGGTTTGAGCTACACCTTC
TRBJ2-7	-	TRBV5-6	TRBD2	14	CASSMGLAVYEQYF	TGTGCCAGCAGCATGGGACTAGCGGTCTACGAGCAGTACTTC
TRBJ2-1	-	TRBV30	-	13	CAWSAAGKNEQFF	TGTGCCTGGAGTGCTGCAGGGAAGAATGAGCAGTTCTTC
TRBJ2-3	-	TRBV29-1	-	12	CSVRTGADTQYF	TGCAGCGTTCGGACGGGTGCAGATACGCAGTATTTT
TRBJ2-1	-	TRBV5-1	TRBD1	14	CASSSLDRANEQFF	TGCGCCAGCAGCTCATTGGACAGGGCCAATGAGCAGTTCTTC
TRBJ2-7	-	TRBV6-5	TRBD1	15	CASSVDRASPHEQYF	TGTGCCAGCAGTGTAGACAGGGCCTCCCCTCACGAGCAGTACTTC
TRBJ2-2	-	TRBV29-1	TRBD1	15	CSVEVSGQGSGELFF	TGCAGCGTTGAGGTCTCGGGACAGGGGAGCGGGGAGCTGTTTTTT
TRBJ2-4	-	TRBV2	-	12	CASGQTPSLQYF	TGTGCCAGCGGACAGACCCCGTCACTTCAGTACTTC
TRBJ1-5	few	TRBV30	-	14	CAWKRLYSNQPQHF	TGTGCCTGGAAACGACTTTATAGCAATCAGCCCCAGCATTTT
TRBJ2-2	-	TRBV7-3	-	16	CASSSQTNRAAGELFF	TGTGCCAGCAGCTCTCAGACCAACAGGGCTGCCGGGGAGCTGTTTTTT
TRBJ1-2	-	TRBV20-1	-	11	CSARTVYGYTF	TGCAGTGCTAGGACAGTCTATGGCTACACCTTC
TRBJ2-5	few	TRBV6-5	-	13	CASRSRDVGTQYF	TGTGCCAGCAGATCCCGGGACGTGGGGACCCAGTACTTC
TRBJ1-4	-	TRBV5-1	-	14	CASSTGPTNEKLFF	TGCGCCAGCAGCACGGGACCGACGAATGAAAAACTGTTTTTT
TRBJ2-7	few	TRBV15	-	14	CATRRDRTYYEQYF	TGTGCCACCAGGCGCGACAGGACTTACTACGAGCAGTACTTC
TRBJ2-5	few	TRBV30	-	13	CAWNRGAGETQYF	TGTGCCTGGAATCGGGGGGCCGGAGAGACCCAGTACTTC
TRBJ2-5	-	TRBV30	TRBD2	11	CALAGKETQYF	TGTGCCTTAGCGGGAAAAGAGACCCAGTACTTC
TRBJ2-3	-	TRBV28	-	14	CASIEDRITDTQYF	TGTGCCAGCATCGAGGACAGAATCACAGATACGCAGTATTTT
TRBJ2-7	-	TRBV5-6	TRBD2	14	CASSTRTSGGKEYF	TGTGCCAGCAGCACCAGGACTAGCGGGGGGAAGGAGTACTTC
TRBJ2-2	-	TRBV6-5	TRBD1	15	CASSRDRGLTGELFF	TGTGCCAGCAGCCGGGACAGGGGTCTCACCGGGGAGCTGTTTTTT
TRBJ2-7	-	TRBV30	TRBD2	12	CARGTSGYEQYF	TGTGCCAGGGGGACTAGCGGCTACGAGCAGTACTTC
TRBJ2-7	few	TRBV7-9	-	15	CASSPTGLAANEQYF	TGTGCCAGCAGCCCCACGGGGCTAGCAGCAAACGAGCAGTACTTC
TRBJ2-1	few	TRBV4-3	-	12	CASSQLRNEQFF	TGCGCCAGCAGCCAATTGCGGAATGAGCAGTTCTTC
TRBJ2-7	-	TRBV28	-	15	CASSASGTLSKEQYF	TGTGCCAGCAGCGCCTCCGGGACCCTCTCCAAGGAGCAGTACTTC
TRBJ1-2	-	TRBV5-1	TRBD1	14	CASSLGTVSWSYTF	TGCGCCAGCAGCTTAGGGACAGTTAGCTGGAGCTACACCTTC
TRBJ1-5	-	TRBV7-2	-	16	CASSRRTSVSNQPQHF	TGTGCCAGCAGCAGAAGGACATCGGTTTCCAATCAGCCCCAGCATTTT
TRBJ2-3	few	TRBV5-1	TRBD2	15	CASSPVAGRADTQYF	TGCGCCAGCAGCCCAGTAGCGGGACGAGCAGATACGCAGTATTTT
TRBJ2-7	medium-sized	TRBV5-4	TRBD2	15	CASSFFREGPRGQYF	TGTGCCAGCAGCTTTTTTCGGGAGGGCCCGAGGGGGCAGTACTTC
TRBJ1-5	-	TRBV10-2	-	14	CASSERFSNQPQHF	TGCGCCAGCAGCGAGAGGTTCAGCAATCAGCCCCAGCATTTT
TRBJ2-7	-	TRBV7-2	TRBD1	15	CASSSSRARGCEQYF	TGTGCCAGCAGCTCATCACGGGCCAGGGGGTGCGAGCAGTACTTC
TRBJ1-6	-	TRBV30	-	13	CAWKQGVYSPLHF	TGTGCCTGGAAACAGGGTGTATATTCACCCCTCCACTTT
TRBJ2-5	-	TRBV29-1	TRBD2	13	CSVSRSGGETQYF	TGCAGCGTCTCCAGGAGCGGGGGAGAGACCCAGTACTTC
TRBJ2-7	-	TRBV19	TRBD2	15	CASSPKREKGYEQYF	TGTGCCAGTAGTCCAAAGCGGGAGAAAGGCTACGAGCAGTACTTC
TRBJ2-5	few	TRBV30	TRBD2	16	CAWRGPRGSVQETQYF	TGTGCCTGGAGGGGCCCGCGGGGGTCGGTACAAGAGACCCAGTACTTC
TRBJ2-5	-	TRBV5-1	TRBD1	14	CASSLEGQQETQYF	TGCGCCAGCAGCTTGGAGGGACAGCAAGAGACCCAGTACTTC
TRBJ1-3	few	TRBV4-1	-	15	CASSRDANSGNTIYF	TGCGCCAGCAGCCGGGACGCCAACTCTGGAAACACCATATATTTT
TRBJ1-6	-	TRBV5-4	-	14	CASSLAVGNSPLHF	TGTGCCAGCAGCTTGGCCGTCGGCAATTCACCCCTCCACTTT
TRBJ1-2	-	TRBV30	-	13	CAWSLKINYGYTF	TGTGCCTGGAGCCTCAAGATAAACTATGGCTACACCTTC
TRBJ2-1	-	TRBV7-9	-	13	CASSLQVGGEQFF	TGTGCCAGCAGCTTACAAGTCGGCGGTGAGCAGTTCTTC
TRBJ1-5	-	TRBV27	TRBD1	15	CASSLWGQTDQPQHF	TGTGCCAGCAGTTTATGGGGACAGACCGATCAGCCCCAGCATTTT
TRBJ2-4	-	TRBV4-2	-	13	CASSQNPQGIQYF	TGTGCCAGCAGCCAAAATCCTCAGGGCATTCAGTACTTC
TRBJ2-6	-	TRBV7-2	-	16	CASSLAGGDGANVLTF	TGTGCCAGCAGCTTAGCTGGAGGAGACGGGGCCAACGTCCTGACTTTC